This T cell receptor beta chain is from a study of T cell repertoires in cytomegalovirus infection. Turning to the study itself: The authors used CMV epitopes that were HLA-C-restricted (recently identified) and HLA-B-restricted (well studied). CMV infection plus the matching HLA type was flagged by public TCR beta signatures. Study outcomes and limitations: Public TCR beta family frequency separated CMV-and-HLA carriers, including in an independent cohort. In two of eight donors, the top clonotype was HLA-C-restricted CMV-specific.

In germline, CDR1 is SEHNR, CDR2 FQNEAQ (reference sequence). The CDR3 loop spans 15 amino acids. Trimming removed 5 bases at V and 7 bases at J, with 20 bases between. On this clonotype: Antigen: not known.

TCRdb reprocessed the reads with MiXCR, giving one entry per CDR3 protein. Among approximately 74,000 distinct CDR3 sequences, approximately 39% were seen once, and the ten largest hold about 92%. The clonotype was recovered from a human donor in good health (CMV status not recorded). Some clones in this sample may be carry-over from other donors' samples. Sequencing was performed on CD8+ T cells from cultured PBMCs, taken from culture after CMV antigen stimulation. The rearrangement uses TRBV7-9 and TRBJ1-1, with TRBD1 as a possible D gene (5 bases). Here the CDR3 DNA reads TGTGCCAGCAGCACCGGGGCAAACGGACTACTTGAAGCTTTCTTT. Encoded protein: CASSTGANGLLEAFF. The full variable domain, its missing parts supplied by reference TRBV7-9 and TRBJ1-1, is DTGVSQNPRHKITKRGQNVTFRCDPISEHNRLYWYRQTLGQGPEFLTYFQNEAQLEKSRLLSDRFSAERPKGSFSTLEIQRTEQGDSAMYLCASSTGANGLLEAFFGQGTRLTVV.